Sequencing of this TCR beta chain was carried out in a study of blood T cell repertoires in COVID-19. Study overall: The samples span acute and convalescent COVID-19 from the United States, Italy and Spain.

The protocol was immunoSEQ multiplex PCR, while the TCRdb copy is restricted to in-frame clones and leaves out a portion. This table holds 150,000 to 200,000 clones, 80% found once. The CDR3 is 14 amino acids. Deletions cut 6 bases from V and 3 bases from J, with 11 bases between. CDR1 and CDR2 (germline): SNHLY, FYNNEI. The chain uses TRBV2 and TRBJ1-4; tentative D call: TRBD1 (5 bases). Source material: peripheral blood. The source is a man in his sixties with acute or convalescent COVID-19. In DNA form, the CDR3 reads TGTGCCAGCAGAGAGGGACTGCCTAATGAAAAACTGTTTTTT. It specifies CASREGLPNEKLFF.